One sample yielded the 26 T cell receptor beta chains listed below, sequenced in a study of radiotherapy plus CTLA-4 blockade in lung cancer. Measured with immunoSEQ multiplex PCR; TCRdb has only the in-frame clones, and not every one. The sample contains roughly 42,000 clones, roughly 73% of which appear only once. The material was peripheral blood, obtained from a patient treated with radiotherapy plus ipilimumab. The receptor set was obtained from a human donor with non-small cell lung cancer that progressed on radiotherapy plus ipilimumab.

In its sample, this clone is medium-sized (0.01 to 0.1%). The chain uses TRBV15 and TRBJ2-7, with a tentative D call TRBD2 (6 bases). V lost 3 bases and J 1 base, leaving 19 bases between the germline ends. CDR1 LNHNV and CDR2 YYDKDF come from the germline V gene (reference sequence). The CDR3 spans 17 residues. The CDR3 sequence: CATSSAGVGGRSYEQYF. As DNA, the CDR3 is TGTGCCACCAGCAGTGCCGGTGTCGGAGGGCGGTCCTACGAGCAGTACTTC.

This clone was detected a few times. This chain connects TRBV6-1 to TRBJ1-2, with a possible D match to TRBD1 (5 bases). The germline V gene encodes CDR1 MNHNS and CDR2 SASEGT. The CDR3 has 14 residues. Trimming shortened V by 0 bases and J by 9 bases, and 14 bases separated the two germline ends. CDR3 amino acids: CASSEAWQGVSYTF. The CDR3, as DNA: TGTGCCAGCAGTGAAGCGTGGCAGGGCGTCAGCTACACCTTC.

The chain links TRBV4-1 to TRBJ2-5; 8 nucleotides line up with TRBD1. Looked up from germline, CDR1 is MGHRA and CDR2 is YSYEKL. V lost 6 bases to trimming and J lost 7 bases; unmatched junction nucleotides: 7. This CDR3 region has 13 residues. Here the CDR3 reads CASSQDRDVTQYF. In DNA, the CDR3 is TGCGCCAGCAGTCAGGACAGGGATGTGACCCAGTACTTC.

Written as DNA, the CDR3 is TGCGCCAGCAGGGGAAGGGACAGGGTCCCCTACGAGCAGTACTTC. Amino acids: CASRGRDRVPYEQYF. The V and J genes are TRBV5-1 and TRBJ2-7; 9 bases fit TRBD1. After removal of 5 bases from V and 2 bases from J, the junction contained 8 bases not matched to a gene. Germline CDR1 reads SGHRS; CDR2 reads YFSETQ. The CDR3 contains 15 residues.

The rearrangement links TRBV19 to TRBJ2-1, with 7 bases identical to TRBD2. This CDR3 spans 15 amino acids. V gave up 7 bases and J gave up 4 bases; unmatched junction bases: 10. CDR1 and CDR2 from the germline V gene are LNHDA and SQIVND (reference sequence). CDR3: CASKGWSGEYNEQFF. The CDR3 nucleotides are TGTGCCAGTAAAGGGTGGAGCGGGGAGTACAATGAGCAGTTCTTC.

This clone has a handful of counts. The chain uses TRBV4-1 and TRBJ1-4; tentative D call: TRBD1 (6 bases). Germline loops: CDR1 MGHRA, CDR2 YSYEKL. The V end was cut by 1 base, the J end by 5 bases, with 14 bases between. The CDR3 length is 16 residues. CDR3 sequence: CASSQGGTTGNEKLFF. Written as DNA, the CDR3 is TGCGCCAGCAGCCAAGGGGGAACGACAGGAAATGAAAAACTGTTTTTT.

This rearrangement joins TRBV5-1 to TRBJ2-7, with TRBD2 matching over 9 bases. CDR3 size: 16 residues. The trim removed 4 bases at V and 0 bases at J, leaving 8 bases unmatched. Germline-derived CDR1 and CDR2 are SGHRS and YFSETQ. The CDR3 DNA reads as TGCGCCAGCAGCCCGCGGCGACTAGCGGACTCCTACGAGCAGTACTTC. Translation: CASSPRRLADSYEQYF.

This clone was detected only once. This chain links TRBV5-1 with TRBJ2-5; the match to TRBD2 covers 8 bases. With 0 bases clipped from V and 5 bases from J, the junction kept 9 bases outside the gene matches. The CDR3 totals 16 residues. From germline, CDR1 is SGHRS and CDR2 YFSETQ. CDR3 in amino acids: CASSLGGGTLEETQYF. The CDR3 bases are TGCGCCAGCAGCTTGGGCGGGGGGACCCTGGAGGAGACCCAGTACTTC.

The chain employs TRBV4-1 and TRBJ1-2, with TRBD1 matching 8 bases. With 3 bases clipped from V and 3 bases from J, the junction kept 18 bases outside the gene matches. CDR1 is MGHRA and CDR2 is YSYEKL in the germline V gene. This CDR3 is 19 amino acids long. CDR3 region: CASSHATGTGYTRDYGYTF. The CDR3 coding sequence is TGCGCCAGCAGCCACGCCACCGGGACAGGATACACACGCGACTATGGCTACACCTTC.

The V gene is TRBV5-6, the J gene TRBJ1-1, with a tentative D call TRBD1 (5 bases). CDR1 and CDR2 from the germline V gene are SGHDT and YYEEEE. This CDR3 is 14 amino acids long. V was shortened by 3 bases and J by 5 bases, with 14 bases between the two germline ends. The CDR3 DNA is TGTGCCAGCAGCTGGGGAGGGGTAGGGACTGAAGCTTTCTTT. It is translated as CASSWGGVGTEAFF.

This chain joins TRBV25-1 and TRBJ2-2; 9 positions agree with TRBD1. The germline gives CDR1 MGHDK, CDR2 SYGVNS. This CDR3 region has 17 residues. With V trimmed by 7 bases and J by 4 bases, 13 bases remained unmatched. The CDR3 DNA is TGTGCCAGCACCCCCCCCCGCGGACAGGGGCGCACCGGGGAGCTGTTTTTT. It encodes CASTPPRGQGRTGELFF.

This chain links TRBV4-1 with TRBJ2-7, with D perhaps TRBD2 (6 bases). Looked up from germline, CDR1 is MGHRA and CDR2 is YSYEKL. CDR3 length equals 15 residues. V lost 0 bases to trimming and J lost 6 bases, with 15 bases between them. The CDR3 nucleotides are TGCGCCAGCAGCCAAGATCCCGGAGGGTTCGGCGAGCAGTACTTC. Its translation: CASSQDPGGFGEQYF.

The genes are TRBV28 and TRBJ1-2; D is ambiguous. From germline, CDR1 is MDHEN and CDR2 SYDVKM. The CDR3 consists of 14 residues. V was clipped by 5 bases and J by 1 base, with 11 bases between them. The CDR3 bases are TGTGCCAGCAGTAGCCTACAGCTTAACTATGGCTACACCTTC. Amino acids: CASSSLQLNYGYTF.

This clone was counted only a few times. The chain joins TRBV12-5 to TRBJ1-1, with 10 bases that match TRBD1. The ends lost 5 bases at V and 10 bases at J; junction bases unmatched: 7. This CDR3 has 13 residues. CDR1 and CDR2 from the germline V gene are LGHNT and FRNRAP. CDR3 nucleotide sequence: TGTGCTAGTGGTCCCGGGACAGGGGATCGAGCTTTCTTT. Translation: CASGPGTGDRAFF.

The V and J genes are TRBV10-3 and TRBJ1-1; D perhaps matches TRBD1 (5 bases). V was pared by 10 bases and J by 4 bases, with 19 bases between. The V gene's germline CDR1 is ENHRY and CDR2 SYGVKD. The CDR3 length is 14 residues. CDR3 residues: CASFQGWEGTEAFF. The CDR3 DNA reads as TGTGCCAGTTTTCAGGGTTGGGAAGGCACTGAAGCTTTCTTT.

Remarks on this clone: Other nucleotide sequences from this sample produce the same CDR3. CDR3 nucleotide sequence: TGTGCCAGCAGCCAAGGGACTAGCGGGGGCTTAGGCTACGAGCAGTACTTC. As protein: CASSQGTSGGLGYEQYF. The J gene is TRBJ2-7, the V gene TRBV4-2; 13 bases fit TRBD2. CDR3 size: 17 residues. Germline V gives CDR1 LGHNA, CDR2 YNFKEQ. V shed 1 base, J shed 3 bases, and the junction held 6 bases outside the gene matches.

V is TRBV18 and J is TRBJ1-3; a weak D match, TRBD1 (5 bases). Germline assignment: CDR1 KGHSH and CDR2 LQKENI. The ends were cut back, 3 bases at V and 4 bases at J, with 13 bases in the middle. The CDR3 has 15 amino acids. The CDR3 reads CASSPDSGRGNTIYF. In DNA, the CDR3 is TGTGCCAGCTCACCGGACTCAGGGAGGGGAAACACCATATATTTT.

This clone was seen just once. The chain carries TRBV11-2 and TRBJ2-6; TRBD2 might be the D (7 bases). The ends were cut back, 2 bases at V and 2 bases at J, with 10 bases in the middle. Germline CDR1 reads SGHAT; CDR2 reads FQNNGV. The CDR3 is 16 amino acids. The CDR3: CASSLIGGPGANVLTF. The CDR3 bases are TGTGCCAGCAGCTTAATCGGGGGGCCTGGGGCCAACGTCCTGACTTTC.

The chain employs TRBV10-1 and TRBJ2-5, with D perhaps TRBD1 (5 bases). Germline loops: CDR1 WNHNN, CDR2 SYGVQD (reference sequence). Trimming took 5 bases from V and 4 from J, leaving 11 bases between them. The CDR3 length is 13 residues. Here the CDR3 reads CASSPDRRETQYF. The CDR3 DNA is TGCGCCAGCAGTCCCGACAGACGAGAGACCCAGTACTTC.

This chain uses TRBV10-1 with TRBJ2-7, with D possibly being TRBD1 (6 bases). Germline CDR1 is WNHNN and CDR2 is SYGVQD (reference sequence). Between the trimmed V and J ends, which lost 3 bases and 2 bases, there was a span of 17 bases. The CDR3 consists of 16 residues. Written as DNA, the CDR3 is TGCGCCAGCAGTGACCCGTGGTCAGGGGAAACCTACGAGCAGTACTTC. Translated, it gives CASSDPWSGETYEQYF.

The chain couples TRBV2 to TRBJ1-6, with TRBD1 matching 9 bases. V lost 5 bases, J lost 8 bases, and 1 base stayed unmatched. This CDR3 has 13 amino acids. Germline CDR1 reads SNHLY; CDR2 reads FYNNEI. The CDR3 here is CASSRTGDSPLHF. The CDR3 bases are TGTGCCAGCAGTAGGACAGGGGATTCACCCCTCCACTTT.

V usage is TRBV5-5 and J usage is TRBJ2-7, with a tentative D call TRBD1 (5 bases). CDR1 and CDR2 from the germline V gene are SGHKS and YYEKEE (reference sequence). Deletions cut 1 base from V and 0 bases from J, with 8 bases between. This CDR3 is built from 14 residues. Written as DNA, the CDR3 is TGTGCCAGCAGCTTGTGGGGCGGCTCCTACGAGCAGTACTTC. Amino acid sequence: CASSLWGGSYEQYF.

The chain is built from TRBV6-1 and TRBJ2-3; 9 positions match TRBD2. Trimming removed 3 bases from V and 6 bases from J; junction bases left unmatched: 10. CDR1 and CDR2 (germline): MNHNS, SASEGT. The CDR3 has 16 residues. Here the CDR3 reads CASSDIGTSLVDTQYF. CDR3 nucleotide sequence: TGTGCCAGCAGTGACATCGGGACTAGCTTAGTCGATACGCAGTATTTT.

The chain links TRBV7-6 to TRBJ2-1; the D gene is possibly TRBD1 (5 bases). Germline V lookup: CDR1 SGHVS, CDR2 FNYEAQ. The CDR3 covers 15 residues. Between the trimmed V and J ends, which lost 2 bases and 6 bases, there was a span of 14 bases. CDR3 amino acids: CASSLSSGMGNEQFF. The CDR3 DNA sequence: TGTGCCAGCAGCTTATCCTCAGGGATGGGCAATGAGCAGTTCTTC.

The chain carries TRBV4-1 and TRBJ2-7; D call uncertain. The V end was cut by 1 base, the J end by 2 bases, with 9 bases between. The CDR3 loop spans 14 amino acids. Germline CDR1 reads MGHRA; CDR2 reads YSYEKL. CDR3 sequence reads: CASSQVQSPYEQYF. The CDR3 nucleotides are TGCGCCAGCAGCCAAGTACAGTCCCCCTACGAGCAGTACTTC.

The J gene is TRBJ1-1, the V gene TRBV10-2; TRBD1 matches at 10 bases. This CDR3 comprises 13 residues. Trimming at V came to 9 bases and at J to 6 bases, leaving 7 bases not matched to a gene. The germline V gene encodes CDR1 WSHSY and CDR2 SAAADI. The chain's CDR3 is CASRQGASPEAFF. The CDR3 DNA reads TGCGCCAGTCGACAGGGGGCTTCGCCTGAAGCTTTCTTT.